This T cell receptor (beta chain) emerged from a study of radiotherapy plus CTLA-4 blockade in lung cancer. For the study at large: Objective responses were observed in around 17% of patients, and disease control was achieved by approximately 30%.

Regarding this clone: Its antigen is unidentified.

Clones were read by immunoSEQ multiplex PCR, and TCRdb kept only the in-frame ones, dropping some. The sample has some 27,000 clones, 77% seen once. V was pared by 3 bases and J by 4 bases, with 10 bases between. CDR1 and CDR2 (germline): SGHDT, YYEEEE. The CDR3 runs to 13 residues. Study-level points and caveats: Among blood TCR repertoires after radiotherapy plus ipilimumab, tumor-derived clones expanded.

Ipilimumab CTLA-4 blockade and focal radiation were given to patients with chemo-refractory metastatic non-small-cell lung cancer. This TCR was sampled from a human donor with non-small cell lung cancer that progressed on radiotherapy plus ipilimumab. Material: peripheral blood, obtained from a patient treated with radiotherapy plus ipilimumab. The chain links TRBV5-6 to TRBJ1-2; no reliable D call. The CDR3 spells CASSSTPFYGYTF. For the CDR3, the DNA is TGTGCCAGCAGCTCTACTCCGTTCTATGGCTACACCTTC.